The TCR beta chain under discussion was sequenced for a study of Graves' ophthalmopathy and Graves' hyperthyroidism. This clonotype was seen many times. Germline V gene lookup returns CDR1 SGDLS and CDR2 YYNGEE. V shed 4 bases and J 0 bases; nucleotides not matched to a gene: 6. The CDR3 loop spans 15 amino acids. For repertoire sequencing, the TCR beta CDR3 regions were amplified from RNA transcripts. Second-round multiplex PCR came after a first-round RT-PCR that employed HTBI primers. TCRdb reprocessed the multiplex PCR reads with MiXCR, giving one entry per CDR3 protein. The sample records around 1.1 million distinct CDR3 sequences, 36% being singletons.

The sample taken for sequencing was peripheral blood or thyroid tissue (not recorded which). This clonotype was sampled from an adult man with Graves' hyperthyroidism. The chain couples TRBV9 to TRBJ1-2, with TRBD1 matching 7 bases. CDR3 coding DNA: TGTGCCAGCAGCCTCCGGACAGGAACTAACTATGGCTACACCTTC. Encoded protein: CASSLRTGTNYGYTF.